The 14 T cell receptor beta chains below were found in one sample sequenced in a study of T cell changes during pregnancy in multiple sclerosis. The data were produced by immunoSEQ multiplex PCR, yet TCRdb's version contains in-frame clones alone and is incomplete. The sample comprises some 30,000 clones, roughly nine tenths of which are singletons, and 11% rests with the top ten. Sequenced material: CD8+ T cells from peripheral blood mononuclear cells, taken in the third trimester of pregnancy. The receptors come from a female donor with multiple sclerosis, enrolled in a pregnancy study.

This clone was observed once. The same CDR3 is also encoded by other DNA sequences in this sample. The chain couples TRBV7-9 to TRBJ1-2; D possibly corresponds to TRBD1 (6 bases). This CDR3 contains 12 residues. CDR1 SEHNR and CDR2 FQNEAQ come from the germline V gene (reference sequence). V dropped 8 bases and J dropped 2 bases, with 9 bases sitting between them. In DNA, the CDR3 is TGTGCCAGCTCGAGGGGGAACTATGGCTACACCTTC. Its translation is CASSRGNYGYTF. The full variable domain, rest sourced from reference TRBV7-9 and TRBJ1-2, is DTGVSQNPRHKITKRGQNVTFRCDPISEHNRLYWYRQTLGQGPEFLTYFQNEAQLEKSRLLSDRFSAERPKGSFSTLEIQRTEQGDSAMYLCASSRGNYGYTFGSGTRLTVV.

This clone was picked up one time. CDR3 bases: TGCGCCAGCAGCCAAGGACTAGGGGGCCTGAATACGCAGTATTTT. Translating gives CASSQGLGGLNTQYF. V usage is TRBV4-1 and J usage is TRBJ2-3; possibly TRBD1 for D (7 bases). Between the trimmed V and J ends, which lost 1 base and 7 bases, there was a span of 15 bases. This CDR3 has 15 amino acids. The V gene's germline CDR1 is MGHRA and CDR2 YSYEKL.

The CDR3 spells CASALAYNEQFF. The DNA of the CDR3 is TGTGCCAGCGCTCTAGCCTACAATGAGCAGTTCTTC. The gene calls are TRBV5-5 and TRBJ2-1; D is undetermined. CDR3 size: 12 residues. Trimming removed 7 bases from V and 2 bases from J, with 7 bases in between. Per germline, CDR1 SGHKS and CDR2 YYEKEE (reference sequence).

The chain employs TRBV6-1 and TRBJ2-7, with a possible D match to TRBD2 (6 bases). Germline CDR1 and CDR2: MNHNS and SASEGT. Trimming shortened V by 0 bases and J by 6 bases, and 15 bases separated the two germline ends. The CDR3 runs 15 residues. Here the CDR3 DNA reads TGTGCCAGCAGTGAAGCCCTCCAAACCGGGGGCGAGCAGTACTTC. The encoded protein is CASSEALQTGGEQYF.

This clone is a singleton in its sample. The genes are TRBV14 and TRBJ1-1; tentative D call: TRBD1 (6 bases). Germline V gives CDR1 SGHDN, CDR2 FVKESK. Trimming shortened V by 2 bases and J by 4 bases, and 11 bases separated the two germline ends. The CDR3 loop spans 14 amino acids. The CDR3 spells CASSQIAGVTEAFF. CDR3 coding DNA: TGTGCCAGCAGCCAAATAGCAGGGGTCACTGAAGCTTTCTTT. Full variable domain (rest looked up from reference TRBV14 and TRBJ1-1): EAGVTQFPSHSVIEKGQTVTLRCDPISGHDNLYWYRRVMGKEIKFLLHFVKESKQDESGMPNNRFLAERTGGTYSTLKVQPAELEDSGVYFCASSQIAGVTEAFFGQGTRLTVV.

The chain combines TRBV6-1 with TRBJ2-1; no clear D. CDR1 is MNHNS and CDR2 is SASEGT in the germline V gene. The CDR3 extends over 13 amino acids. The V end lost 1 base, the J end lost 8 bases, and 9 bases lay between the germline ends. The CDR3 nucleotides are TGTGCCAGCAGTGAAGGATTTCGCGATGAGCAGTTCTTC. This codes for CASSEGFRDEQFF.

The rearrangement joins TRBV7-6 to TRBJ1-1; D ambiguous. CDR3 length equals 13 residues. V was shortened by 5 bases and J by 1 base, with 8 bases between the two germline ends. Germline loops: CDR1 SGHVS, CDR2 FNYEAQ. The CDR3 DNA reads as TGTGCCAGCAGCAATTTTCGGAACACTGAAGCTTTCTTT. Translating it yields CASSNFRNTEAFF. The complete variable domain, with remaining parts taken from reference TRBV7-6 and TRBJ1-1, reads GAGVSQSPRYKVTKRGQDVALRCDPISGHVSLYWYRQALGQGPEFLTYFNYEAQQDKSGLPNDRFSAERPEGSISTLTIQRTEQRDSAMYRCASSNFRNTEAFFGQGTRLTVV.

This clone was observed a few times. The chain recombines TRBV6-5 with TRBJ1-1; 7 positions agree with TRBD1. Trimming removed 6 bases from V and 9 bases from J; junction bases left unmatched: 13. The CDR3 is made up of 14 amino acids. CDR1 is MNHEY and CDR2 is SVGAGI in the germline V gene. CDR3 residues: CASRQDEDRRQAFF. CDR3 bases: TGTGCCAGCAGACAAGATGAGGACAGGAGACAAGCTTTCTTT.

V and J are TRBV28 and TRBJ2-2; D may be TRBD1 (5 bases). This CDR3 has 18 amino acids. Per germline, CDR1 MDHEN and CDR2 SYDVKM. Trimming took 7 bases from V and 5 from J, leaving 26 bases between them. CDR3 sequence (DNA): TGTGCCAGCACCATAGCTTCAGGGTATAGGGGATATACCGGGGAGCTGTTTTTT. This translates into CASTIASGYRGYTGELFF.

This rearrangement joins TRBV5-4 to TRBJ2-2, with TRBD1 as a possible D gene (6 bases). Trimming pared 3 bases from V and 0 bases from J, leaving 12 bases between. The CDR3 covers 16 residues. Germline-derived CDR1 and CDR2 are SGHNT and YYREEE (reference sequence). This CDR3 is CASSSMTGTNTGELFF. CDR3 coding DNA: TGTGCCAGCAGCTCCATGACAGGAACGAACACCGGGGAGCTGTTTTTT.

Here the CDR3 reads CASSSSPVNTEAFF. The CDR3 DNA sequence: TGTGCCAGCAGCTCCTCCCCAGTGAACACTGAAGCTTTCTTT. V gene TRBV5-6 combines with J gene TRBJ1-1; no clear D. The CDR3 has 14 residues. Trimming took 3 bases from V and 0 from J, leaving 9 bases between them. Germline loops: CDR1 SGHDT, CDR2 YYEEEE.

The gene calls are TRBV7-2 and TRBJ2-3, with 9 positions matching TRBD2. The junction had 14 bases not matched to a gene; V was cut back by 0 bases and J by 7 bases. This CDR3 comprises 18 residues. In germline, CDR1 is SGHTA, CDR2 FQGNSA. CDR3 sequence reads: CASSLAPPSGDLGNTQYF. DNA for the CDR3: TGTGCCAGCAGCTTAGCCCCGCCTAGCGGGGATCTCGGGAATACGCAGTATTTT.

The CDR3 loop reads CATSRDLGRGVSGYTF. CDR3 DNA: TGTGCCACCAGCAGAGATTTGGGCAGGGGGGTTAGTGGCTACACCTTC. The chain couples TRBV15 to TRBJ1-2; TRBD1 matches 7 bases. Trimming cost V 0 bases and J 7 bases; bases outside gene matches: 11. Germline CDR1 is LNHNV and CDR2 is YYDKDF (reference sequence). This CDR3 is built from 16 residues.

By sample share, this clone is medium-sized. The rearrangement uses TRBV9 and TRBJ2-7; 10 bases agree with TRBD1. V gave up 4 bases and J gave up 6 bases; unmatched junction bases: 10. Germline loops: CDR1 SGDLS, CDR2 YYNGEE. This CDR3 is 15 amino acids long. CDR3 region: CASSSGGTGAVEQYF. The CDR3 coding sequence is TGTGCCAGCAGCTCAGGGGGGACAGGGGCTGTCGAGCAGTACTTC.